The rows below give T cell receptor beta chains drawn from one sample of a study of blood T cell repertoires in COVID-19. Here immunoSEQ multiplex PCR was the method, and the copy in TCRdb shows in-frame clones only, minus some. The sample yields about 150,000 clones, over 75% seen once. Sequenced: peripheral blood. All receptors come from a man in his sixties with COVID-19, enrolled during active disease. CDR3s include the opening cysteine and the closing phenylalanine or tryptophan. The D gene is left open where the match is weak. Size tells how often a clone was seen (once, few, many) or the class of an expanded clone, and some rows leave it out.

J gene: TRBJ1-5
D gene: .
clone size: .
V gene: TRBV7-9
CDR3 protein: CASGGVGNQPQHF
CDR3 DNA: TGTGCCAGCGGAGGGGTCGGCAATCAGCCCCAGCATTTT

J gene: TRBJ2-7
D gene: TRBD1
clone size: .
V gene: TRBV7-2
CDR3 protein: CASSLRQGRSEQYF
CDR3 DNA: TGTGCCAGCAGCTTAAGACAGGGTAGATCCGAGCAGTACTTC

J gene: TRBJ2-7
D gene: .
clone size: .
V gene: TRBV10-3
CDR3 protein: CAIRGGTASSYEQYF
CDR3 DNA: TGTGCCATCAGAGGCGGGACAGCAAGCTCCTACGAGCAGTACTTC

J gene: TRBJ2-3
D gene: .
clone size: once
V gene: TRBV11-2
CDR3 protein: CASSFPRGSTDTQYF
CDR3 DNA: TGTGCCAGCAGCTTTCCCAGGGGTAGCACAGATACGCAGTATTTT

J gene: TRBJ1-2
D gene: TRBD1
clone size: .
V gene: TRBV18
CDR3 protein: CASSQGQGNYGYTF
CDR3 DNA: TGTGCCAGCTCACAGGGACAGGGGAACTATGGCTACACCTTC

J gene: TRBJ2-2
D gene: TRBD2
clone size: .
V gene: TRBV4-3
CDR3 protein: CANRTSGNTGELFF
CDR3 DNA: TGCGCCAACAGGACTAGCGGGAACACCGGGGAGCTGTTTTTT

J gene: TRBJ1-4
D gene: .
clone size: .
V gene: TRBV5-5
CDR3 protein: CASSPAGRVGATNEKLFF
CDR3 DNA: TGTGCCAGCAGCCCAGCGGGTCGGGTAGGGGCAACTAATGAAAAACTGTTTTTT

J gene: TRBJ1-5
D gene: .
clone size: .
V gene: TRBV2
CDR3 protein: CASSDRLRQVNQPQHF
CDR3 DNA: TGTGCCAGCAGTGACCGACTTAGACAGGTTAATCAGCCCCAGCATTTT

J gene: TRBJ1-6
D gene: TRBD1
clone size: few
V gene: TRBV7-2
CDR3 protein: CASSLGDRNSPLHF
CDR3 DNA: TGTGCCAGCAGCTTAGGGGACAGGAATTCACCCCTCCACTTT

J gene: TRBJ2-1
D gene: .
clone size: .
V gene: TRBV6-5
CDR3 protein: CASSAPSSYNEQFF
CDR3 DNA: TGTGCCAGCAGCGCACCTAGCTCCTACAATGAGCAGTTCTTC

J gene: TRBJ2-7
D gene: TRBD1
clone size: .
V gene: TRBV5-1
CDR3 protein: CASRTSGTGIYEQYF
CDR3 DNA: TGCGCCAGCAGAACTTCCGGGACAGGGATATACGAGCAGTACTTC

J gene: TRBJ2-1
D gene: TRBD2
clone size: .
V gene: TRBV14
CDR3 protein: CASTSSGSRGDEQFF
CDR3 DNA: TGTGCCAGCACCTCTAGCGGGTCGAGAGGGGATGAGCAGTTCTTC

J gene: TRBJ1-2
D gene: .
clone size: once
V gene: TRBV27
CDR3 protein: CASRGAGAGEHGYTF
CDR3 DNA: TGTGCCAGCAGAGGTGCAGGGGCAGGGGAACATGGCTACACCTTC

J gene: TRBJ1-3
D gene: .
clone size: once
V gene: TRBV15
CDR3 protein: CATSRGGGGSGNTIYF
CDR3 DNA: TGTGCCACCAGCAGAGGGGGAGGAGGCTCTGGAAACACCATATATTTT

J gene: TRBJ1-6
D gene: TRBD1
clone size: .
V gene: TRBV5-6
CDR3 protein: CASSLAQGYNSPLHF
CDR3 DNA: TGTGCCAGCAGCTTGGCACAGGGGTATAATTCACCCCTCCACTTT

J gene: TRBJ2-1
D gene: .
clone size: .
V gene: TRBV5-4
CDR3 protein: CASSLMLWEEQFF
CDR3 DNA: TGTGCCAGCAGCCTCATGTTGTGGGAGGAGCAGTTCTTC

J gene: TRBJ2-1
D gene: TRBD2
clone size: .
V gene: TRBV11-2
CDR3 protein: CASSLNSGRADEQFF
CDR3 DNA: TGTGCCAGCAGCTTAAATAGCGGGAGGGCCGATGAGCAGTTCTTC

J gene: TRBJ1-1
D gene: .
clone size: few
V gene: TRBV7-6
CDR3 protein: CASSLGGGGTEAFF
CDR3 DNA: TGTGCCAGCAGCTTAGGGGGGGGAGGTACTGAAGCTTTCTTT

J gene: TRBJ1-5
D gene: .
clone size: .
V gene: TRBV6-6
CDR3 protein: CASSSLQGIRQPQHF
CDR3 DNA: TGTGCCAGCAGTTCCCTACAGGGAATCCGTCAGCCCCAGCATTTT

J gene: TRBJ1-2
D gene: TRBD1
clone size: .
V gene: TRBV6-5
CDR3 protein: CASSYSHRGNYGYTF
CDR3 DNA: TGTGCCAGCAGTTATAGTCACAGGGGGAACTATGGCTACACCTTC

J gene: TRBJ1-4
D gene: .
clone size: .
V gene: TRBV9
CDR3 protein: CASSPGAFPNEKLFF
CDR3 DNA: TGTGCCAGCAGCCCGGGAGCTTTTCCTAATGAAAAACTGTTTTTT

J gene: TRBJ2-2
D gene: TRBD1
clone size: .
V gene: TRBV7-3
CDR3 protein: CASSLRDWDRGTGELFF
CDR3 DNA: TGTGCCAGCAGCTTAAGGGACTGGGACAGGGGCACCGGGGAGCTGTTTTTT

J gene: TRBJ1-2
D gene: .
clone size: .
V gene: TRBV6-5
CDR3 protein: CASRSGVGRDGYTF
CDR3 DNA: TGTGCCAGCAGGTCAGGGGTAGGCCGGGATGGCTACACCTTC

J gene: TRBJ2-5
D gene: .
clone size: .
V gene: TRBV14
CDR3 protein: CASSQDLGSIGETQYF
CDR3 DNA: TGTGCCAGCAGCCAAGATCTTGGCAGCATCGGGGAGACCCAGTACTTC

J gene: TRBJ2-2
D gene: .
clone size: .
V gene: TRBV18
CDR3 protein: CASSQMTGGELFF
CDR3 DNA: TGTGCCAGCTCACAGATGACGGGCGGGGAGCTGTTTTTT

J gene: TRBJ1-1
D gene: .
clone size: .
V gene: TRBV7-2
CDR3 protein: CASSLDAGVYTEAFF
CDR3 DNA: TGTGCCAGCAGCTTAGATGCGGGGGTTTACACTGAAGCTTTCTTT

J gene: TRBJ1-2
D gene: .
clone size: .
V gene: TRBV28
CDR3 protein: CASSFLSGYTF
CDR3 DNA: TGTGCCAGCAGTTTCCTTAGTGGCTACACCTTC

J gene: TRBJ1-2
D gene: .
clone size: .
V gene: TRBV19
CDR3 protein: CASSARDSQLYGYTF
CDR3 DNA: TGTGCCAGTAGTGCCCGGGACTCCCAACTCTATGGCTACACCTTC

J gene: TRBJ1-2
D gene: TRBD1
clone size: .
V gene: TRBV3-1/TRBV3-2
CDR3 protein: CASSTLPGTGAGYTF
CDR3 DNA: TGTGCCAGCAGCACTCTGCCCGGGACAGGGGCGGGCTACACCTTC

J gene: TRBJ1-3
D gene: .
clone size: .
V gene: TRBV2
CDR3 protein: CATKEGGQGRSGNTIYF
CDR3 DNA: TGTGCCACCAAAGAGGGGGGGCAGGGGCGATCTGGAAACACCATATATTTT

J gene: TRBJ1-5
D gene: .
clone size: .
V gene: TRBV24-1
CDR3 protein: CATSDHSNSNQPQHF
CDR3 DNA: TGTGCCACCAGTGACCACAGCAATAGCAATCAGCCCCAGCATTTT

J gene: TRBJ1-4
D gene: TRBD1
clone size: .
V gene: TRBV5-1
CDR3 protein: CASTPGTANEKLFF
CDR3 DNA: TGCGCCAGCACCCCCGGGACAGCTAATGAAAAACTGTTTTTT

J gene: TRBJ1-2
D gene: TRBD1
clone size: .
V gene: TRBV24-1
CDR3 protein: CATSDKRGTGGAGYYGYTF
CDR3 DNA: TGTGCCACCAGTGATAAGCGAGGGACAGGGGGTGCAGGGTATTATGGCTACACCTTC

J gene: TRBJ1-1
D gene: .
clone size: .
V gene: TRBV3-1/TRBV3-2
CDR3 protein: CASSAGASEAFF
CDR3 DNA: TGTGCCAGCAGCGCTGGGGCCAGTGAAGCTTTCTTT

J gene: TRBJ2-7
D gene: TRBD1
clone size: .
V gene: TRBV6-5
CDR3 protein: CASSKPGQGSYEQYF
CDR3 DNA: TGTGCCAGCAGTAAACCGGGACAGGGGTCCTACGAGCAGTACTTC

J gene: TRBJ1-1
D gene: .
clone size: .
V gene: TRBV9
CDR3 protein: CASSLGGWDTEAFF
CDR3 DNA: TGTGCCAGCAGCCTTGGGGGGTGGGACACTGAAGCTTTCTTT

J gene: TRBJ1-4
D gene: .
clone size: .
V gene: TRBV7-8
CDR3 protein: CASSPGGGNEKLFF
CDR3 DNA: TGTGCCAGCAGCCCCGGAGGTGGGAACGAAAAACTGTTTTTT

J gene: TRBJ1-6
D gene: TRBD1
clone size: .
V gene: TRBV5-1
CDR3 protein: CASSSTIGTGLGGSPLHF
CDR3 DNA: TGCGCCAGCAGCTCAACAATCGGGACAGGGCTCGGTGGATCACCCCTCCACTTT

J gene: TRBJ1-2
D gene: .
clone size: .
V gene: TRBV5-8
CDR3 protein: CASGPTGFGYTF
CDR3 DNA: TGTGCCAGCGGACCTACAGGGTTCGGCTACACCTTC

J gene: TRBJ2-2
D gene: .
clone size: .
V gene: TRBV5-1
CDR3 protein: CASSPPRGVKTGELFF
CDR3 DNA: TGCGCCAGCAGCCCGCCCAGGGGCGTCAAGACCGGGGAGCTGTTTTTT

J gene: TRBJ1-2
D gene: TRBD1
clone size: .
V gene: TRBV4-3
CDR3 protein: CASSQERTGYGYTF
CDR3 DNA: TGCGCCAGCAGCCAAGAAAGGACAGGGTATGGCTACACCTTC

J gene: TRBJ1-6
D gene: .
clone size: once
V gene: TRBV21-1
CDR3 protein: CASSKGSGLHNSPLHF
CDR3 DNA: TGTGCCAGCAGCAAAGGGAGTGGTCTCCATAATTCACCCCTCCACTTT